Below, 29 T cell receptor beta chains from the same sample are listed, as sequenced in a study of cytomegalovirus exposure and HLA in healthy donors. The PCR used 60 Vbeta and 13 Jbeta primers. Assay: immunoSEQ multiplex PCR; the TCRdb copy retains only in-frame clones and omits some. Here the sample spans 120,000 to 150,000 clones, 73% being singletons. The sample taken for sequencing was PBMCs. The source of these receptors is a middle-aged woman in good health and CMV-seronegative.

This clone was found once. The chain joins TRBV7-2 to TRBJ1-1; tentative D call: TRBD1 (6 bases). Germline V gives CDR1 SGHTA, CDR2 FQGNSA. Trimming cost V 2 bases and J 3 bases, with 13 bases left between them. The CDR3 totals 15 residues. In DNA, the CDR3 is TGTGCCAGCAGCTTACAGGGGCAATCATACACTGAAGCTTTCTTT. Its protein product is CASSLQGQSYTEAFF. The whole variable domain, remainder taken from reference TRBV7-2 and TRBJ1-1, is GAGVSQSPSNKVTEKGKDVELRCDPISGHTALYWYRQSLGQGLEFLIYFQGNSAPDKSGLPSDRFSAERTGGSVSTLTIQRTQQEDSAVYLCASSLQGQSYTEAFFGQGTRLTVV.

The chain combines TRBV5-6 with TRBJ2-2; TRBD1 might be the D (5 bases). The CDR3 has 14 amino acids. Trimming stripped 4 bases from V and 1 base from J, with 8 bases between. The germline CDR1 and CDR2 sequences are SGHDT and YYEEEE. Here the CDR3 DNA reads TGTGCCAGCAGCATGACAGAGAACACCGGGGAGCTGTTTTTT. Translation gives CASSMTENTGELFF.

This chain joins TRBV18 and TRBJ2-7; 7 bases fit TRBD1. Looked up from germline, CDR1 is KGHSH and CDR2 is LQKENI. There are 14 residues in the CDR3. Trimming took 3 bases from V and 5 from J; bases not matched to a gene: 7. The CDR3 DNA is TGTGCCAGCTCACCCAACAGGGGACAGAACGAGCAGTACGTC. Translation: CASSPNRGQNEQYV.

This clone has more than one count but fewer than ten. This sequence joins TRBV27 and TRBJ1-5; 7 bases are shared with TRBD1. This CDR3 has 14 amino acids. Germline lookup yields CDR1 MNHEY and CDR2 SMNVEV (reference sequence). V was pared by 5 bases and J by 4 bases, with 5 bases of the junction left unmatched. The CDR3 here is CASSAGTVNQPQHF. The DNA for the CDR3 is TGTGCCAGCAGTGCTGGGACAGTAAATCAGCCCCAGCATTTT.

V usage is TRBV5-6 and J usage is TRBJ1-1, with a tentative D call TRBD1 (5 bases). V gave up 3 bases and J gave up 0 bases, with 18 bases separating them. This CDR3 region has 17 residues. The germline gives CDR1 SGHDT, CDR2 YYEEEE. As DNA, the CDR3 is TGTGCCAGCAGCTCGAACGCAGGGTGGGGCCTGAACACTGAAGCTTTCTTT. Residues: CASSSNAGWGLNTEAFF.

The CDR3 DNA reads TGTGCCAGCAGTCCGGGACAGGGTGAAGGCTACACCTTC. The encoded protein is CASSPGQGEGYTF. The V call is TRBV2, the J call TRBJ1-2, with 9 nucleotides matching TRBD1. The V and J ends lost 5 bases and 8 bases, in that order; junction bases with no gene match: 6. There are 13 residues in the CDR3. Germline values: CDR1 SNHLY, CDR2 FYNNEI.

The genes are TRBV19 and TRBJ2-7, with TRBD1 identical over 12 bases. This CDR3 is 14 amino acids long. The V and J ends lost 5 bases and 7 bases, in that order; junction bases with no gene match: 6. Germline CDR1 LNHDA, CDR2 SQIVND (reference sequence). As DNA, the CDR3 is TGTGCCAGTAGTTCGGGACAGGGGGCCCATGAGCAGTACTTC. Its protein is CASSSGQGAHEQYF.

J is TRBJ2-2 and V is TRBV25-1; no definite D call. Germline lookup yields CDR1 MGHDK and CDR2 SYGVNS. V lost 8 bases and J 7 bases, leaving 14 bases between the germline ends. CDR3 length equals 13 residues. DNA for the CDR3: TGTGCCAGCGAGGCCCGGTCCTTCGGGGAGCTGTTTTTT. Translating gives CASEARSFGELFF.

The J gene is TRBJ2-1, the V gene TRBV2; 13 bases map to TRBD2. V dropped 6 bases and J dropped 8; count of bases not matched to a gene: 4. The germline V gene has CDR1 SNHLY and CDR2 FYNNEI. The CDR3 has 14 amino acids. The CDR3 sequence: CASSRLAGGDEQFF. CDR3 sequence (DNA): TGTGCCAGCAGCAGACTAGCGGGGGGAGATGAGCAGTTCTTC.

There are a few counts of this clone. The chain carries TRBV7-6 and TRBJ1-1; D gene ambiguous. Trimming pared 1 base from V and 0 bases from J, leaving 6 bases between. CDR3 length: 14 residues. Germline V lookup: CDR1 SGHVS, CDR2 FNYEAQ. CDR3 sequence reads: CASSLDSVNTEAFF. CDR3 bases: TGTGCCAGCAGCTTAGACAGTGTGAACACTGAAGCTTTCTTT. Drawing the rest from reference TRBV7-6 and TRBJ1-1, the complete variable domain is GAGVSQSPRYKVTKRGQDVALRCDPISGHVSLYWYRQALGQGPEFLTYFNYEAQQDKSGLPNDRFSAERPEGSISTLTIQRTEQRDSAMYRCASSLDSVNTEAFFGQGTRLTVV.

The chain joins TRBV13 to TRBJ1-2; 7 nucleotides align to TRBD1. Germline CDR1 is PRHDT and CDR2 is FYEKMQ (reference sequence). The trim removed 5 bases at V and 7 bases at J, leaving 7 bases unmatched. The CDR3 is made up of 13 amino acids. CDR3 in DNA: TGTGCCAGCAGCAGCAGGGACAGAAGTGGCTACACCTTC. It is translated as CASSSRDRSGYTF.

The CDR3 bases are TGTGCCAGCAGCCCCCGCTTGTCGGGAAATTCACCCCTCCACTTT. Translating it yields CASSPRLSGNSPLHF. The chain combines TRBV7-9 with TRBJ1-6, with D unresolved. The V and J ends lost 5 bases and 7 bases respectively, with 15 bases between them. The CDR3 length is 15 residues. Germline V gene lookup returns CDR1 SEHNR and CDR2 FQNEAQ (reference sequence).

The chain has TRBV28 and TRBJ1-2; 7 bases map to TRBD1. Germline assignment: CDR1 MDHEN and CDR2 SYDVKM. The CDR3 has 14 residues. The junction had 8 bases not matched to a gene; V was cut back by 4 bases and J by 6 bases. The CDR3 DNA follows: TGTGCCAGCAGTTCGCAAACAGGGGAGAATGGCTACACCTTC. Translating it yields CASSSQTGENGYTF.

The chain joins TRBV6-1 to TRBJ2-7; D might be TRBD1 (6 bases). The V end was cut by 11 bases, the J end by 2 bases, with 13 bases between. CDR3 length equals 12 residues. Germline V lookup: CDR1 MNHNS, CDR2 SASEGT. In DNA form, the CDR3 reads TGTGCCTCTTGGGACACAGCCTACGAGCAGTACTTC. It is translated as CASWDTAYEQYF.

V gene TRBV11-2 combines with J gene TRBJ2-2; no reliable D call. The CDR3 contains 14 residues. Trimming took off 0 bases at V and 4 bases at J, with 6 bases between the two ends. Germline assignment: CDR1 SGHAT and CDR2 FQNNGV. In nucleotides, the CDR3 is TGTGCCAGCAGCTTAGATTATCCCACCGGGGAGCTGTTTTTT. It translates to CASSLDYPTGELFF.

V gene TRBV4-3 combines with J gene TRBJ1-1, with a possible D match to TRBD1 (6 bases). Per germline, CDR1 LGHNA and CDR2 YSLEER. This CDR3 has 14 residues. V was clipped by 1 base and J by 8 bases, with 14 bases between them. Written as DNA, the CDR3 is TGCGCCAGCAGCCAAGCGGTCAACAGGGTCGAAGCTTTCTTT. Protein product: CASSQAVNRVEAFF.

This clone was seen a handful of times. This chain joins TRBV2 and TRBJ1-5; D unclear. V was pared by 3 bases and J by 7 bases, with 10 bases between. The germline V gene has CDR1 SNHLY and CDR2 FYNNEI. The CDR3 runs to 13 residues. CDR3 DNA sequence: TGTGCCAGCAGTGAGGAGGGTCTCCAGCCCCAGCATTTT. Amino acids: CASSEEGLQPQHF. Variable domain in full (rest from reference TRBV2 and TRBJ1-5): EPEVTQTPSHQVTQMGQEVILRCVPISNHLYFYWYRQILGQKVEFLVSFYNNEISEKSEIFDDQFSVERPDGSNFTLKIRSTKLEDSAMYFCASSEEGLQPQHFGDGTRLSIL.

The chain combines TRBV7-6 with TRBJ1-1, with 9 bases identical to TRBD1. With V trimmed by 6 bases and J by 3 bases, 8 bases remained unmatched. This CDR3 has 15 amino acids. Germline CDR1 is SGHVS and CDR2 is FNYEAQ. As DNA, the CDR3 is TGTGCCAGCAGTCCTCGGACAGGGGAGTACACTGAAGCTTTCTTT. This sequence encodes CASSPRTGEYTEAFF. The variable domain in full, completed from reference TRBV7-6 and TRBJ1-1, reads GAGVSQSPRYKVTKRGQDVALRCDPISGHVSLYWYRQALGQGPEFLTYFNYEAQQDKSGLPNDRFSAERPEGSISTLTIQRTEQRDSAMYRCASSPRTGEYTEAFFGQGTRLTVV.

The chain links TRBV7-2 to TRBJ2-1; TRBD1 might be the D (5 bases). Trimming stripped 6 bases from V and 2 bases from J, with 14 bases between. The CDR3 runs to 15 residues. CDR1 is SGHTA, CDR2 FQGNSA, per germline. CDR3 bases: TGTGCCAGCAGTCCGTCCAGGGAACCCTACAATGAGCAGTTCTTC. This sequence encodes CASSPSREPYNEQFF.

The chain has TRBV6-6 and TRBJ1-1, with a tentative D call TRBD1 (6 bases). The ends were cut back, 2 bases at V and 5 bases at J, with 15 bases in the middle. The germline V gene has CDR1 MNHNY and CDR2 SVGAGI (reference sequence). The length of the CDR3 is 15 residues. CDR3 region: CASSYVQGKRTEAFF. The CDR3 coding sequence is TGTGCCAGCAGTTACGTACAGGGTAAGAGGACTGAAGCTTTCTTT.

The CDR3 bases are TGTGCCAGCAGCCCTAACAGGGATGGCTATGGCTACACCTTC. Its protein product is CASSPNRDGYGYTF. The rearrangement links TRBV7-8 to TRBJ1-2, with a tentative D call TRBD1 (6 bases). In germline, CDR1 is SGHVS, CDR2 FQNEAQ. This CDR3 is built from 14 residues. Trimming cost V 5 bases and J 4 bases, with 14 bases left between them.

The J gene is TRBJ1-6, the V gene TRBV15; 8 bases match TRBD1. Trimming removed 0 bases from V and 5 bases from J; junction bases left unmatched: 9. CDR1 and CDR2 (germline): LNHNV, YYDKDF (reference sequence). The CDR3 loop spans 18 amino acids. CDR3 in amino acids: CATSRDIRTGYNNSPLHF. Written as DNA, the CDR3 is TGTGCCACCAGCAGAGATATAAGGACAGGGTATAATAATTCACCCCTCCACTTT.

The CDR3 DNA follows: TGTGCCAGCAGCTTAGGACAGGGGGCACACAATGAGCAGTTCTTC. Translating gives CASSLGQGAHNEQFF. The rearrangement links TRBV11-3 to TRBJ2-1; 10 bases are a match to TRBD1. CDR1 is SGHNT, CDR2 YENEEA, per germline. The CDR3 loop spans 15 amino acids. J was trimmed by 5 bases and V by 1 base; bases with no gene match: 2.

The V and J genes are TRBV7-2 and TRBJ2-6, with a possible D match to TRBD1 (5 bases). Germline lookup yields CDR1 SGHTA and CDR2 FQGNSA. The CDR3 runs to 13 residues. Trimming took off 5 bases at V and 12 bases at J, with 14 bases between the two ends. Here the CDR3 DNA reads TGTGCCAGCAGCCCGCCGGGCAGGGCCGTCCTGACTTTC. Translation: CASSPPGRAVLTF.

There are a few counts of this clone. This chain links TRBV10-3 with TRBJ1-2; 8 nucleotides agree with TRBD1. This CDR3 has 19 amino acids. The germline gives CDR1 ENHRY, CDR2 SYGVKD. The V and J ends lost 2 bases and 4 bases, in that order; junction bases with no gene match: 18. In nucleotides, the CDR3 is TGTGCCATCAGTGAGGCCAGGGGGCGAACCTTTCCTTCCCCCTATGGCTACACCTTC. The encoded protein is CAISEARGRTFPSPYGYTF.

The chain recombines TRBV7-2 with TRBJ1-5, with D possibly TRBD1 on 6 matching bases. There are 14 residues in the CDR3. Germline V CDR1 and CDR2: SGHTA, FQGNSA. Trimming stripped 1 base from V and 7 bases from J, with 11 bases between. The CDR3 DNA sequence: TGTGCCAGCAGCTTAGACAGGGCAGGACAGCCCCAGCATTTT. Protein product: CASSLDRAGQPQHF.

The chain combines TRBV9 with TRBJ1-3, with D possibly TRBD1 on 5 matching bases. The germline V gene has CDR1 SGDLS and CDR2 YYNGEE. With 2 bases removed from V and 0 bases from J, the gap between germline ends came to 9 bases. This CDR3 comprises 15 residues. For the CDR3, the DNA is TGTGCCAGCAGCGTCGCAGGGATCTCTGGAAACACCATATATTTT. Protein product: CASSVAGISGNTIYF.

V is TRBV6-5 and J is TRBJ1-2; 9 nucleotides line up with TRBD1. Germline CDR1 is MNHEY and CDR2 is SVGAGI. This CDR3 spans 16 amino acids. Unmatched junction bases numbered 4, after V lost 0 bases and J lost 2 bases. The CDR3 DNA reads TGTGCCAGCAGTTACTCCGGACAGGGGCACAACTATGGCTACACCTTC. Encoded protein: CASSYSGQGHNYGYTF.

This clone was seen more than once but under ten times. The rearrangement uses TRBV5-6 and TRBJ1-4, with D unclear. The CDR3 contains 16 residues. V dropped 4 bases and J dropped 0 bases, with 13 bases sitting between them. Germline-derived CDR1 and CDR2 are SGHDT and YYEEEE. The CDR3: CASSRGSRATNEKLFF. The CDR3, as DNA: TGTGCCAGCAGCCGAGGAAGTAGAGCAACTAATGAAAAACTGTTTTTT.